These T cell receptor beta chains were read from a single sample in a study of T cells in Graves' hyperthyroidism and ophthalmopathy. TCRdb ran MiXCR on the multiplex PCR reads and lists one entry per CDR3 protein. The sample lists 750,000 to 950,000 distinct CDR3 sequences, about two fifths occurring once. Sequencing input: blood. Receptors were obtained from a man between 18 and 29 years old with Graves' hyperthyroidism. Both conserved end residues are part of each CDR3. The D gene is left open where the match is weak. Clone size is given for some rows only: seen once, a few or many times, or a class if the clone is expanded.

abundance | d_gene | j_gene | v_gene | CDR3nt | CDR3aa
many | - | TRBJ1-1 | TRBV25-1 | TGTGCCAGCAGTGACCCCCGGGGGGTGAACACTGAAGCTTTCTTT | CASSDPRGVNTEAFF
many | TRBD1 | TRBJ2-7 | TRBV9 | TGTGCCAGCAGCGGCCGGGACAGCCGATTCGAGGGGCAGTACTTC | CASSGRDSRFEGQYF
- | - | TRBJ2-7 | TRBV29-1 | TGCAGCGTTGGGAGGGATAGCTCCTACGAGCAGTACTTC | CSVGRDSSYEQYF
many | - | TRBJ1-4 | TRBV7-9 | TGTGCCAGCAGTCGACAGTCAACTAATGAAAAACTGTTTTTT | CASSRQSTNEKLFF
many | - | TRBJ2-5 | TRBV29-1 | TGCAGCGTCCGGGCGGGGGCAGAGACCCAGTACTTC | CSVRAGAETQYF
few | - | TRBJ1-4 | TRBV19 | TGTGCCAGTCGATGGGGGCGCGGTAATGAAAAACTGTTTTTT | CASRWGRGNEKLFF
- | TRBD2 | TRBJ2-7 | TRBV5-1 | TGCGCCAGCAGGGAAAGGTCAGCGGGAGGGCCCAACGAGCAGTACTTC | CASRERSAGGPNEQYF
few | TRBD2 | TRBJ2-7 | TRBV11-2 | TGTGCCAGCAGTCAGAGCGCAGCGGGAGGGCTCTACGAGCAGTACTTC | CASSQSAAGGLYEQYF
few | - | TRBJ1-1 | TRBV5-1 | TGCGCCAGCAGCTTGTACCTAAGTCCCCTATTGGACACTGAAGCTTTCTTT | CASSLYLSPLLDTEAFF
few | - | TRBJ2-2 | TRBV2 | TGTGCCAGCAGGGAGTCCACCGGGGAGCTGTTTTTT | CASRESTGELFF
few | - | TRBJ2-7 | TRBV11-2 | TGTGCCAGCAGCTTAGGTGGCGTAACCCACGAGCAGTACTTC | CASSLGGVTHEQYF
- | - | TRBJ1-5 | TRBV6-1 | TGTGCCAGCCGGGAGGAAGGCTCTCCGGGGGGGCCCCAGCATTTT | CASREEGSPGGPQHF
- | - | TRBJ2-7 | TRBV7-9 | TGTGCCAGCAGTTTTGCGGGCCCCCCGGCGAGGGAGCAGTACTTC | CASSFAGPPAREQYF
many | TRBD2 | TRBJ2-7 | TRBV29-1 | TGCGGGGGGGGGACGGAGGCCTACGAGCAGTACTTC | CGGGTEAYEQYF
- | - | TRBJ1-4 | TRBV15 | TGTGCCAGCAGGGACACCGCAACTAATGAAAAACTGTTTTTT | CASRDTATNEKLFF